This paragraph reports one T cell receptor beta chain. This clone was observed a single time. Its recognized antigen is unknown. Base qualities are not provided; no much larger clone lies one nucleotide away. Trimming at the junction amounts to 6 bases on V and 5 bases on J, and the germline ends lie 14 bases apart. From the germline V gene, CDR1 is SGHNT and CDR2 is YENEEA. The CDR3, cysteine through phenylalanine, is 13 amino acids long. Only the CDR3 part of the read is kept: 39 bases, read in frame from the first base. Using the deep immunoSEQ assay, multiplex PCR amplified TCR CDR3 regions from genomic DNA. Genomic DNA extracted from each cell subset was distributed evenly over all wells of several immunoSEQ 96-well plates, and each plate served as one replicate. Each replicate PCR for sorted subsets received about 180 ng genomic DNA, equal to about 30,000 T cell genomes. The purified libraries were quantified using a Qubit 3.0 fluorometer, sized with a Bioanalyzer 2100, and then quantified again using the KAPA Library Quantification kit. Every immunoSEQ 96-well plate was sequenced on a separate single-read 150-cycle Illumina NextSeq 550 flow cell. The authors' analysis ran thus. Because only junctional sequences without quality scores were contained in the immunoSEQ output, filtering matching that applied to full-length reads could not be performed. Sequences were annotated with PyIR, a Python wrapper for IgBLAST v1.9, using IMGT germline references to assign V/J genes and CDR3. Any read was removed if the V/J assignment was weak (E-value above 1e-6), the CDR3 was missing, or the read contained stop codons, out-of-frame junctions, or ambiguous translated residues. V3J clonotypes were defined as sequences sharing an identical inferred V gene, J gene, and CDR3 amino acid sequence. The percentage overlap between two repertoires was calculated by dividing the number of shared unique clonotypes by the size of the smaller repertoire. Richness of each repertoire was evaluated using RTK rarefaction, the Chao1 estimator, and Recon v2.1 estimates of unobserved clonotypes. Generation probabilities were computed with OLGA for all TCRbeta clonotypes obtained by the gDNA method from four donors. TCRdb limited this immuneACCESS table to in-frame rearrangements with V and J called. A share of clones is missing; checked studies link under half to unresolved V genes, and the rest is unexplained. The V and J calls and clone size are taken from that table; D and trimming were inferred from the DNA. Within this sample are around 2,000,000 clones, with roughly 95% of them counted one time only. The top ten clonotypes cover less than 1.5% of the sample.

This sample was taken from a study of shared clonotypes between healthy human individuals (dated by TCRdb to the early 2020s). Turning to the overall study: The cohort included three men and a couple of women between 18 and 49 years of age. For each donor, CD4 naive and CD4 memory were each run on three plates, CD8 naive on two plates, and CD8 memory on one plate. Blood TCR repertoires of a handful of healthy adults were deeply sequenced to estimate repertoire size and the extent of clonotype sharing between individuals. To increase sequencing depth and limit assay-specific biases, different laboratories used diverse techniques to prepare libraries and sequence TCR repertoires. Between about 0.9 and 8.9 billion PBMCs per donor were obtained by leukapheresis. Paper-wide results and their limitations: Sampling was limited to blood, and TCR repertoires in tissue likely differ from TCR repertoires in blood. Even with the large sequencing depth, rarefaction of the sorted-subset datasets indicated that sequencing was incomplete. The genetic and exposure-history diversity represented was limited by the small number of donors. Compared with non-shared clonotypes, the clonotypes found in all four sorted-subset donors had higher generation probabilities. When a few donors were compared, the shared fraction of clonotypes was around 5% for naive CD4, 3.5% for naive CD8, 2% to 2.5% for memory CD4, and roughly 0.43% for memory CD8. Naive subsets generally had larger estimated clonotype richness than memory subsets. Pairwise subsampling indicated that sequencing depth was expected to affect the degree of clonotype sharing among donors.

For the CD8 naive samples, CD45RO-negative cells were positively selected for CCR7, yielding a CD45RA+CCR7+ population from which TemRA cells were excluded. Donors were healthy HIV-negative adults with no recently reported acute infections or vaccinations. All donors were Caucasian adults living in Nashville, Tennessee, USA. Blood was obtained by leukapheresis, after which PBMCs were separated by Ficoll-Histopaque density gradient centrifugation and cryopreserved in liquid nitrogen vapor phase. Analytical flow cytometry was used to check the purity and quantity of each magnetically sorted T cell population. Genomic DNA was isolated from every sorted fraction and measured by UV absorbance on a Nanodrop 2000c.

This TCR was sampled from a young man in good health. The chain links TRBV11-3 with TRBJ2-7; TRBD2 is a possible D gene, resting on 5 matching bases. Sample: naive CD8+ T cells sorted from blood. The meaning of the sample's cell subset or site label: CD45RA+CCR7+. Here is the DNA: TGTGCCAGCAGTACGGGGTGGCGGGACGAGCAGTACTTC. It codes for CASSTGWRDEQYF.